A selection of T cell receptor beta chains follows, all from one sample in a study of cytomegalovirus exposure and HLA in healthy donors. Only in-frame clones appear in the TCRdb table, and some are missing; sequencing was by immunoSEQ multiplex PCR. The sample includes 120,000 or so clones, about 83% of them seen just once. Sequencing input: PBMCs. These receptors were taken from a man aged 18 to 29 in good health and CMV-seronegative. CDR3s include the opening cysteine and the closing phenylalanine or tryptophan. The order of the fields is CDR3 protein, CDR3 DNA, D gene, V gene, J gene, clone size. A D gene is named only where the DNA matches it firmly. Clone size is stated in some rows and not others, as once, few, many or a class when expanded.

CDR3 protein: CASSVQGTSPTDTQYF
CDR3 DNA: TGTGCCAGCAGCGTCCAGGGGACTAGCCCCACAGATACGCAGTATTTT
D gene: TRBD2
V gene: TRBV9
J gene: TRBJ2-3
clone size: .

CDR3 protein: CASSPTGTAVREQYF
CDR3 DNA: TGTGCCAGCAGTCCCACCGGGACAGCGGTCCGGGAGCAGTACTTC
D gene: TRBD1
V gene: TRBV6-5
J gene: TRBJ2-7
clone size: .

CDR3 protein: CASSSRDRGTDTQYF
CDR3 DNA: TGTGCCAGCAGTTCACGGGACAGAGGCACAGATACGCAGTATTTT
D gene: TRBD1
V gene: TRBV27
J gene: TRBJ2-3
clone size: .

CDR3 protein: CASSWIAGSTDTQYF
CDR3 DNA: TGTGCCAGCAGCTGGATAGCGGGTAGCACAGATACGCAGTATTTT
D gene: TRBD2
V gene: TRBV7-6
J gene: TRBJ2-3
clone size: .

CDR3 protein: CSVGQGGEAFF
CDR3 DNA: TGCAGCGTTGGACAGGGTGGTGAAGCTTTCTTT
D gene: TRBD1
V gene: TRBV29-1
J gene: TRBJ1-1
clone size: few

CDR3 protein: CASSVTGGGEQYF
CDR3 DNA: TGTGCCAGCAGCGTAACAGGGGGCGGCGAGCAGTACTTC
D gene: TRBD1
V gene: TRBV6-1
J gene: TRBJ2-7
clone size: .

CDR3 protein: CASSFTGGSYNEQFF
CDR3 DNA: TGTGCCAGCAGCTTCACAGGGGGATCCTACAATGAGCAGTTCTTC
D gene: TRBD1
V gene: TRBV9
J gene: TRBJ2-1
clone size: once

CDR3 protein: CASSKGDEAFF
CDR3 DNA: TGTGCCAGTAGTAAGGGAGATGAAGCTTTCTTT
D gene: .
V gene: TRBV19
J gene: TRBJ1-1
clone size: once

CDR3 protein: CSVEGSSGSYEQYF
CDR3 DNA: TGCAGCGTTGAAGGCAGCAGCGGCTCCTACGAGCAGTACTTC
D gene: .
V gene: TRBV29-1
J gene: TRBJ2-7
clone size: .

CDR3 protein: CASSQDYSWGELFF
CDR3 DNA: TGTGCCAGCAGCCAAGACTATAGTTGGGGGGAGCTGTTTTTT
D gene: .
V gene: TRBV14
J gene: TRBJ2-2
clone size: .

CDR3 protein: CASRPAGADTQYF
CDR3 DNA: TGTGCCAGCAGGCCGGCCGGGGCAGATACGCAGTATTTT
D gene: .
V gene: TRBV6-5
J gene: TRBJ2-3
clone size: .

CDR3 protein: CASSNGQGGTYEQYF
CDR3 DNA: TGCGCCAGCAGCAACGGACAGGGGGGCACCTACGAGCAGTACTTC
D gene: TRBD1
V gene: TRBV5-1
J gene: TRBJ2-7
clone size: .

CDR3 protein: CASSFLGYRSAGTQYF
CDR3 DNA: TGTGCCAGCAGCTTTCTAGGCTATAGGTCCGCCGGTACGCAGTATTTT
D gene: .
V gene: TRBV11-2
J gene: TRBJ2-3
clone size: .

CDR3 protein: CASSLVGGAANEKLFF
CDR3 DNA: TGCGCCAGCAGCTTGGTTGGGGGGGCGGCTAATGAAAAACTGTTTTTT
D gene: .
V gene: TRBV5-1
J gene: TRBJ1-4
clone size: .

CDR3 protein: CTSSQERGIEAFF
CDR3 DNA: TGCACCAGCAGCCAAGAGAGAGGGATTGAAGCTTTCTTT
D gene: .
V gene: TRBV1
J gene: TRBJ1-1
clone size: .

CDR3 protein: CASSFPGMETQYF
CDR3 DNA: TGCGCCAGCAGCTTCCCGGGGATGGAGACCCAGTACTTC
D gene: .
V gene: TRBV5-1
J gene: TRBJ2-5
clone size: .

CDR3 protein: CASSELANRGTDTQYF
CDR3 DNA: TGTGCCAGCAGTGAACTAGCGAACCGTGGGACAGATACGCAGTATTTT
D gene: .
V gene: TRBV6-1
J gene: TRBJ2-3
clone size: .

CDR3 protein: CASSFRPWREAGETQYF
CDR3 DNA: TGTGCCAGCAGCTTCAGGCCCTGGCGGGAGGCCGGGGAGACCCAGTACTTC
D gene: TRBD2
V gene: TRBV5-6
J gene: TRBJ2-5
clone size: .

CDR3 protein: CASSFSGSGQIYEQYF
CDR3 DNA: TGTGCCAGCAGTTTTTCGGGCTCAGGGCAGATCTACGAGCAGTACTTC
D gene: .
V gene: TRBV28
J gene: TRBJ2-7
clone size: .

CDR3 protein: CASSLGQGGYEQYF
CDR3 DNA: TGTGCCAGCAGCTTAGGACAGGGGGGCTACGAGCAGTACTTC
D gene: TRBD1
V gene: TRBV7-9
J gene: TRBJ2-7
clone size: .

CDR3 protein: CASSEEAGAMVVSNQPQHF
CDR3 DNA: TGTGCCAGCAGTGAAGAAGCAGGGGCTATGGTTGTTAGCAATCAGCCCCAGCATTTT
D gene: .
V gene: TRBV6-1
J gene: TRBJ1-5
clone size: .

CDR3 protein: CASSLGLAGGREQYF
CDR3 DNA: TGTGCCAGCAGCTTAGGACTAGCGGGGGGGCGCGAGCAGTACTTC
D gene: TRBD2
V gene: TRBV7-9
J gene: TRBJ2-7
clone size: .

CDR3 protein: CASSMKGLSSYEQYF
CDR3 DNA: TGTGCCAGTAGTATGAAGGGACTCTCGTCCTACGAGCAGTACTTC
D gene: .
V gene: TRBV19
J gene: TRBJ2-7
clone size: few

CDR3 protein: CASSDNGLVQETQYF
CDR3 DNA: TGTGCCAGCAGTGATAACGGACTAGTCCAAGAGACCCAGTACTTC
D gene: TRBD2
V gene: TRBV2
J gene: TRBJ2-5
clone size: .

CDR3 protein: CASSLGQFNEQYF
CDR3 DNA: TGTGCCAGCAGCTTGGGACAGTTTAACGAGCAGTACTTC
D gene: .
V gene: TRBV5-5
J gene: TRBJ2-7
clone size: .

CDR3 protein: CASTAGTRRDEQFF
CDR3 DNA: TGTGCCAGCACCGCGGGGACTCGAAGGGATGAGCAGTTCTTC
D gene: .
V gene: TRBV2
J gene: TRBJ2-1
clone size: .

CDR3 protein: CSVGKGGSAFF
CDR3 DNA: TGCAGCGTAGGAAAGGGGGGGTCCGCTTTCTTT
D gene: .
V gene: TRBV29-1
J gene: TRBJ1-1
clone size: once

CDR3 protein: CASSEALIGGVLYGYTF
CDR3 DNA: TGTGCCAGCAGTGAAGCTTTAATCGGGGGGGTACTCTATGGCTACACCTTC
D gene: .
V gene: TRBV2
J gene: TRBJ1-2
clone size: .

CDR3 protein: CASSLFLQARDTQYF
CDR3 DNA: TGCGCCAGCAGCTTGTTTTTACAGGCCAGAGATACGCAGTATTTT
D gene: .
V gene: TRBV5-1
J gene: TRBJ2-3
clone size: once

CDR3 protein: CASSDGTGFFEQYF
CDR3 DNA: TGTGCCAGCAGTGACGGGACAGGGTTTTTCGAGCAGTACTTC
D gene: TRBD1
V gene: TRBV5-6
J gene: TRBJ2-7
clone size: .

CDR3 protein: CASSLEGQGMNEQYF
CDR3 DNA: TGTGCCAGCAGCTTAGAAGGGCAGGGGATGAACGAGCAGTACTTC
D gene: .
V gene: TRBV7-8
J gene: TRBJ2-7
clone size: .